This T cell receptor beta chain stems from a study of monozygotic twins with inflammatory bowel disease. This CDR3 contains 15 residues. In germline, CDR1 is SEHNR, CDR2 FQNEAQ (reference sequence). Each TCR library used 3500 ng of total RNA. TCRdb processed the 5' RACE reads again and assigns one entry to each CDR3 protein, with no DNA. Its table records approximately 330,000 distinct CDR3 sequences. This receptor was identified in a human donor with ulcerative colitis or Crohn's disease, or a healthy co-twin of an affected twin (not recorded which). Material: blood. V gene TRBV7-9 combines with J gene TRBJ2-5; the D gene TCRdb calls, TRBD2, cannot be checked with no DNA. The CDR3: CASSLVTSGAETQYF.